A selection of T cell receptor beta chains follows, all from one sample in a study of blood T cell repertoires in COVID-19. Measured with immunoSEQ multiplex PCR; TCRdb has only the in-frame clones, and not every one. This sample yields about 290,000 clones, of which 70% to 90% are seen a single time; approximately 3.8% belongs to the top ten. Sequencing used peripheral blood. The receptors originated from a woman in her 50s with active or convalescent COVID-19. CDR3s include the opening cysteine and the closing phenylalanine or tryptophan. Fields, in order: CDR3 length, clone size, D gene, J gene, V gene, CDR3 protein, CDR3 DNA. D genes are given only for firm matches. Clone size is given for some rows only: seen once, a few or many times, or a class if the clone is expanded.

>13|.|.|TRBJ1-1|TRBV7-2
CASSLITDTEAFF
TGTGCCAGCAGCTTAATTACAGACACTGAAGCTTTCTTT
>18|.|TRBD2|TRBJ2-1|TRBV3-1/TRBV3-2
CASSSRLWRESSYNEQFF
TGTGCCAGCAGCTCCCGGCTCTGGCGGGAGAGCTCCTACAATGAGCAGTTCTTC
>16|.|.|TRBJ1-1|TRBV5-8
CASSPLLSRPFTEAFF
TGTGCCAGCAGCCCGCTACTGAGCCGCCCGTTCACTGAAGCTTTCTTT
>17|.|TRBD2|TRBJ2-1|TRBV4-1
CASSPHSGGPSGNEQFF
TGCGCCAGCAGCCCTCACAGCGGGGGCCCATCCGGCAATGAGCAGTTCTTC
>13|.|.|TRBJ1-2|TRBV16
CASSRSFPYGYTF
TGTGCCAGCAGCCGGAGCTTCCCGTATGGCTACACCTTC
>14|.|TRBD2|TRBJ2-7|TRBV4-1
CASSQSGGGGEQYF
TGCGCCAGCAGCCAAAGCGGGGGAGGGGGTGAGCAGTACTTC
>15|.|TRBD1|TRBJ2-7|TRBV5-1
CASSLDRGQPYEQYF
TGCGCCAGCAGCTTGGATCGGGGACAGCCCTACGAGCAGTACTTC
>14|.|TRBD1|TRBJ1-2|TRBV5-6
CASSPGQVNYGYTF
TGTGCCAGCAGCCCCGGACAGGTTAACTATGGCTACACCTTC
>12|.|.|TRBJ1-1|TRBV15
CATRGVGRKAFF
TGTGCCACCAGAGGGGTGGGGCGAAAAGCTTTCTTT
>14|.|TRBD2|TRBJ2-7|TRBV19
CASSISGSSYEQYF
TGTGCCAGTAGTATTAGCGGGAGCTCCTACGAGCAGTACTTC
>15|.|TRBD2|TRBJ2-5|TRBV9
CASSSTLAGETTQYF
TGTGCCAGCAGCTCTACTCTAGCGGGAGAAACTACCCAGTACTTC
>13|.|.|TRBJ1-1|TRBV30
CAWGGDTNTEAFF
TGTGCCTGGGGGGGGGACACGAACACTGAAGCTTTCTTT
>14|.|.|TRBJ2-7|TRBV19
CASAQGGGGLEQYF
TGTGCCAGTGCACAGGGCGGAGGCGGCCTCGAGCAGTACTTC
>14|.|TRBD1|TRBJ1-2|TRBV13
CASSLGQNDYGYTF
TGTGCCAGCAGCCTGGGACAGAACGACTATGGCTACACCTTC
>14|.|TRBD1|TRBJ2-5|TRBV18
CASSHETGDKTQYF
TGTGCCAGCTCACATGAGACAGGGGACAAGACCCAGTACTTC
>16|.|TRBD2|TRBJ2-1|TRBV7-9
CASSWPGLGLGDEQFF
TGTGCCAGCAGCTGGCCGGGACTAGGGCTGGGAGATGAGCAGTTCTTC
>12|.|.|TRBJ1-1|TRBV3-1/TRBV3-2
CASSPGTLRAFF
TGTGCCAGCAGCCCCGGGACATTAAGAGCTTTCTTT
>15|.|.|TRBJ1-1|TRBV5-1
CASSLEGSMNTEAFF
TGCGCCAGCAGCTTGGAGGGGTCTATGAACACTGAAGCTTTCTTT
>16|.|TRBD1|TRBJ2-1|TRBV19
CASSRKPGTETNEQFF
TGTGCCAGTAGTCGTAAGCCCGGGACAGAAACCAATGAGCAGTTCTTC
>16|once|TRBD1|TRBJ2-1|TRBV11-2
CASSPGQGSSYNEQFF
TGTGCCAGCAGCCCGGGACAGGGAAGCTCCTACAATGAGCAGTTCTTC
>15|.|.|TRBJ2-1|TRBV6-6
CASSYSSAAYNEQFF
TGTGCCAGCAGTTACTCGAGCGCCGCTTACAATGAGCAGTTCTTC
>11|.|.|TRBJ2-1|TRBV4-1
CASLRDNEQFF
TGCGCCAGCCTCCGGGACAATGAGCAGTTCTTC
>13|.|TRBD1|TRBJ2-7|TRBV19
CASRGTGDYEQYF
TGTGCCAGTAGGGGGACAGGGGACTACGAGCAGTACTTC
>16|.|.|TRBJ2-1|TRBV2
CASSDLGVAAYNEQFF
TGTGCCAGCAGTGACCTGGGGGTAGCGGCCTACAATGAGCAGTTCTTC
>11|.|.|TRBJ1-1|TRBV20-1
CSARSNTEAFF
TGCAGTGCCCGGAGTAACACTGAAGCTTTCTTT
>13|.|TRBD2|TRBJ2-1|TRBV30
CAWNVGLDNEQFF
TGTGCCTGGAACGTTGGACTAGACAATGAGCAGTTCTTC
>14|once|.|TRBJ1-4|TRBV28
CAGGVQGAGEKLFF
TGTGCCGGGGGCGTCCAGGGCGCGGGTGAAAAACTGTTTTTT
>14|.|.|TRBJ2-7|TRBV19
CASSKVAVAYEQYF
TGTGCCAGTAGTAAGGTGGCGGTAGCCTACGAGCAGTACTTC
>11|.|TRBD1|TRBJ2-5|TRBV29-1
CSVHQSGGQYF
TGCAGCGTCCACCAGTCAGGGGGCCAGTACTTC
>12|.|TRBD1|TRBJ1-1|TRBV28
CASLQGDTEAFF
TGTGCCAGCCTGCAGGGGGACACTGAAGCTTTCTTT
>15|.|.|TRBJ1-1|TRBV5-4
CASSFPQGLNTEAFF
TGTGCCAGCAGCTTCCCCCAGGGCTTGAACACTGAAGCTTTCTTT
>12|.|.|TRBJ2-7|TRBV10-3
CAISGSGYEQYF
TGTGCCATCAGTGGGAGTGGGTACGAGCAGTACTTC